These 19 T cell receptor beta chains were sequenced from one sample in a study of blood T cell repertoires in COVID-19. Some clones are missing from TCRdb's copy, which holds only in-frame ones; the method was immunoSEQ multiplex PCR. The table records 59,000 or so clones, approximately 85% of them present only once. What was sequenced was peripheral blood. The receptors come from a human donor in a cohort sampled during active COVID-19.

Only a few counts were recorded for this clone. The chain employs TRBV5-6 and TRBJ1-3; a possible D gene is TRBD1 (5 bases). The CDR3 length is 14 residues. The germline V gene encodes CDR1 SGHDT and CDR2 YYEEEE. The V gene lost 2 bases and the J gene lost 2 bases, with 8 bases spanning the gap. DNA for the CDR3: TGTGCCAGCAGCTTAATAGGGGCTGGAAACACCATATATTTT. Protein sequence: CASSLIGAGNTIYF. Filled out from reference TRBV5-6 and TRBJ1-3, the complete variable domain reads DAGVTQSPTHLIKTRGQQVTLRCSPKSGHDTVSWYQQALGQGPQFIFQYYEEEERQRGNFPDRFSGHQFPNYSSELNVNALLLGDSALYLCASSLIGAGNTIYFGEGSWLTVV.

The rearrangement uses TRBV5-1 and TRBJ2-4, with 9 bases identical to TRBD1. This CDR3 is 15 amino acids long. V was clipped by 5 bases and J by 5 bases; unmatched bases: 8. Per germline, CDR1 SGHRS and CDR2 YFSETQ. CDR3 in DNA: TGCGCCAGCAGTTTTATACAGGGGGCGCAAAACATTCAGTACTTC. It specifies CASSFIQGAQNIQYF. Full variable domain (remainder filled in from reference TRBV5-1 and TRBJ2-4): KAGVTQTPRYLIKTRGQQVTLSCSPISGHRSVSWYQQTPGQGLQFLFEYFSETQRNKGNFPGRFSGRQFSNSRSEMNVSTLELGDSALYLCASSFIQGAQNIQYFGAGTRLSVL.

J is TRBJ1-2 and V is TRBV28, with 12 bases that match TRBD1. V was clipped by 5 bases and J by 6 bases; unmatched bases: 7. CDR3 size: 15 residues. CDR1 and CDR2 from the germline V gene are MDHEN and SYDVKM. The CDR3 reads CASSPGGTGGNGYTF. Here the CDR3 DNA reads TGTGCCAGCAGTCCCGGGGGGACAGGGGGCAATGGCTACACCTTC.

This chain connects TRBV2 to TRBJ1-1; 12 bases fit TRBD1. Germline V gene data show CDR1 as SNHLY and CDR2 as FYNNEI. The CDR3 has 14 amino acids. V was clipped by 5 bases and J by 4 bases; unmatched bases: 2. CDR3 nucleotides: TGTGCCAGCAGTAGGGACAGGGGGCTCACTGAAGCTTTCTTT. The encoded protein is CASSRDRGLTEAFF.

The rearrangement links TRBV18 to TRBJ1-1, with D perhaps TRBD1 (6 bases). Germline CDR1 KGHSH, CDR2 LQKENI. Trimming cost V 2 bases and J 4 bases, with 8 bases left between them. The CDR3 spans 13 residues. The CDR3 bases are TGTGCCAGCTCACCAGAACAGGGCACTGAAGCTTTCTTT. Protein product: CASSPEQGTEAFF.

The chain has TRBV2 and TRBJ2-1; D gene unclear. V lost 7 bases and J lost 4, with 5 bases in between. There are 11 residues in the CDR3. The V gene's germline CDR1 is SNHLY and CDR2 FYNNEI. CDR3 residues: CASTGYNEQFF. CDR3 DNA sequence: TGTGCCAGCACCGGGTACAATGAGCAGTTCTTC.

This clone was picked up one time. V gene TRBV7-9 combines with J gene TRBJ2-3; 8 bases fit TRBD1. Trimming removed 1 base from V and 5 bases from J; junction bases left unmatched: 2. In germline, CDR1 is SEHNR, CDR2 FQNEAQ (reference sequence). The CDR3 runs 14 residues. The CDR3: CASSLGTGKDTQYF. The CDR3 bases are TGTGCCAGCAGCTTAGGGACAGGGAAAGATACGCAGTATTTT.

A few counts support this clone. The chain employs TRBV7-8 and TRBJ1-3; possible D gene TRBD1, 6 bases. The germline V gene has CDR1 SGHVS and CDR2 FQNEAQ. Trimming pared 6 bases from V and 8 bases from J, leaving 23 bases between. The CDR3 loop spans 16 amino acids. CDR3 sequence reads: CASRPPLRQDPYTIYF. The CDR3 DNA is TGTGCCAGCAGACCCCCACTTAGACAGGACCCGTACACCATATATTTT.

The chain has TRBV5-1 and TRBJ2-1, with 9 nucleotides matching TRBD2. Germline V CDR1 and CDR2: SGHRS, YFSETQ. V trimming: 3 bases; J trimming: 8 bases; junction bases outside the gene matches: 9. This CDR3 has 15 residues. CDR3 sequence: CASSSSLAGIDEQFF. CDR3 bases: TGCGCCAGCAGCTCAAGCCTAGCGGGGATCGATGAGCAGTTCTTC.

J is TRBJ1-1 and V is TRBV3-1 (or the pseudogene TRBV3-2), with D perhaps matching TRBD1 (6 bases). Trimming removed 3 bases from V and 3 bases from J, with 17 bases in between. The CDR3 contains 16 residues. Germline V lookup: CDR1 LGHDT, CDR2 YNNKEL (reference sequence). The CDR3 DNA is TGTGCCAGCAGCCACATCCCAGGGGCTGGGGACACTGAAGCTTTCTTT. Its translation is CASSHIPGAGDTEAFF.

This clone was seen at least ten times. V is TRBV2 and J is TRBJ2-2; D gene ambiguous. The CDR3 length is 11 residues. CDR1 and CDR2 (germline): SNHLY, FYNNEI. V shed 4 bases and J shed 6 bases, with 3 bases lying between them. CDR3 in DNA: TGTGCCAGCAGTGTCTCCGGGGAGCTGTTTTTT. Translating it yields CASSVSGELFF.

By share of the sample, this clone is medium-sized. The chain carries TRBV11-2 and TRBJ2-3; 7 bases are shared with TRBD1. Germline CDR1 SGHAT, CDR2 FQNNGV. V dropped 0 bases and J dropped 4; count of bases not matched to a gene: 10. This CDR3 region has 17 residues. The chain's CDR3 is CASSLELAGGDADTQYF. The CDR3 region has the DNA TGTGCCAGCAGCTTAGAGCTGGCAGGGGGAGATGCAGATACGCAGTATTTT.

The rearrangement joins TRBV6-5 to TRBJ1-5; tentative D call: TRBD1 (6 bases). CDR1 is MNHEY, CDR2 SVGAGI, per germline. Trimming pared 5 bases from V and 10 bases from J, leaving 21 bases between. The CDR3 length is 15 residues. CDR3 amino acids: CASSTDAGALDPQHF. The DNA for the CDR3 is TGTGCCAGCAGTACGGATGCGGGGGCCCTGGACCCCCAGCATTTT.

As to this clone: Other nucleotide sequences from this sample produce the same CDR3. This chain connects TRBV9 to TRBJ1-5; the D is unclear. CDR3 length: 14 residues. Germline V gene lookup returns CDR1 SGDLS and CDR2 YYNGEE. Trimming took 0 bases from V and 5 from J, leaving 9 bases between them. CDR3 amino acids: CASSVGRGDQPQHF. Here the CDR3 DNA reads TGTGCCAGCAGCGTAGGTCGGGGAGATCAGCCCCAGCATTTT.

The chain carries TRBV2 and TRBJ1-1; 7 nucleotides align to TRBD1. The CDR3 is 14 amino acids. Germline CDR1 and CDR2: SNHLY and FYNNEI. The trim removed 6 bases at V and 7 bases at J, leaving 11 bases unmatched. CDR3 coding DNA: TGTGCCAGCAGCCTAAAGGCTCGACAGGGTGAAGCTTTCTTT. Its translation is CASSLKARQGEAFF. The complete variable domain, with remaining parts taken from reference TRBV2 and TRBJ1-1, reads EPEVTQTPSHQVTQMGQEVILRCVPISNHLYFYWYRQILGQKVEFLVSFYNNEISEKSEIFDDQFSVERPDGSNFTLKIRSTKLEDSAMYFCASSLKARQGEAFFGQGTRLTVV.

This clone was seen only once. In DNA, the CDR3 is TGCGCCAGCAGCGACAAGGCGGGGTCTGGGGCCAACGTCCTGACTTTC. This sequence encodes CASSDKAGSGANVLTF. The V gene is TRBV5-1, the J gene TRBJ2-6; a weak D match, TRBD2 (6 bases). The CDR3 has 16 amino acids. The V gene's germline CDR1 is SGHRS and CDR2 YFSETQ. Trimming cost V 4 bases and J 1 base, with 12 bases left between them.

V is TRBV15 and J is TRBJ2-5; D is unclear. The CDR3 extends over 13 amino acids. Per the germline V gene, CDR1 is LNHNV and CDR2 is YYDKDF (reference sequence). The V and J ends lost 2 bases and 3 bases respectively, with 7 bases between them. The DNA of the CDR3 is TGTGCCACCAGCAGAAACAAAAAAGAGACCCAGTACTTC. Amino acids: CATSRNKKETQYF.

The chain carries TRBV5-4 and TRBJ1-4, with 7 bases identical to TRBD1. Germline-derived CDR1 and CDR2 are SGHNT and YYREEE (reference sequence). The J segment lost 8 bases and the V segment lost 4 bases, leaving 11 bases of the junction unmatched. There are 15 residues in the CDR3. The CDR3 bases are TGTGCCAGCAGCCACCAGACAGGGAGTTCCGAAAAACTGTTTTTT. Translating it yields CASSHQTGSSEKLFF.

The chain uses TRBV5-6 and TRBJ2-5, with 8 positions matching TRBD2. Germline trimming cut 2 bases from V and 2 bases from J; bases unmatched to any gene: 11. This CDR3 region has 17 residues. The V gene's germline CDR1 is SGHDT and CDR2 YYEEEE. The CDR3 region has the DNA TGTGCCAGCAGCTTTAATGTCGGGACTAGACAACAAGAGACCCAGTACTTC. Amino acid sequence: CASSFNVGTRQQETQYF.